These 31 T cell receptor beta chains share one sample of origin, sequenced in a study of T cell repertoires in cytomegalovirus infection. TCRdb re-called the reads with MiXCR, one entry per CDR3 protein. The sample holds about 680,000 distinct CDR3 sequences, more than 20% seen once. Sequences were obtained from CD8+ T cells from PBMCs. These receptor sequences come from a human donor in good health (CMV status not recorded). Some clones in this sample may be carry-over from other donors' samples.

This rearrangement joins TRBV28 to TRBJ1-5, with 7 bases lining up with TRBD1. Per germline, CDR1 MDHEN and CDR2 SYDVKM. The CDR3 is made up of 14 amino acids. V gave up 7 bases and J gave up 6 bases; unmatched junction bases: 9. CDR3 in amino acids: CASMVTGFGQPQHF. CDR3 in DNA: TGTGCCAGCATGGTGACAGGGTTCGGTCAGCCCCAGCATTTT.

Regarding this clonotype: One junction end disagrees with the germline gene, perhaps due to a read error. The chain employs TRBV11-1 and TRBJ2-7; D is possibly TRBD2 (6 bases). There are 13 residues in the CDR3. Per germline, CDR1 SGHAT and CDR2 FQDESV (reference sequence). Written as DNA, the CDR3 is TGTGCCAGCAGGGGAGGCAGTACCTACGGGCAGTACTTC. Amino acid sequence: CASRGGSTYGQYF.

The V call is TRBV7-8, the J call TRBJ1-5; tentatively, D is TRBD1 (5 bases). The V gene lost 8 bases and the J gene lost 2 bases, with 13 bases spanning the gap. This CDR3 has 14 residues. CDR1 and CDR2 (germline): SGHVS, FQNEAQ. In DNA form, the CDR3 reads TGTGCCAGCGGCGTAGGGGACGGCAATCAGCCCCAGCATTTT. It codes for CASGVGDGNQPQHF.

V and J are TRBV29-1 and TRBJ1-1; D is ambiguous. The germline V gene encodes CDR1 SQVTM and CDR2 ANQGSEA. V gave up 8 bases and J gave up 3 bases, with 10 bases separating them. The CDR3 loop spans 11 amino acids. CDR3 sequence (DNA): TGCAGCATACCGGAGGACACTGAAGCTTTCTTT. Translation gives CSIPEDTEAFF.

Only a few counts were recorded for this clonotype. J is TRBJ1-1 and V is TRBV2; D not resolved. Trimming took 6 bases from V and 4 from J, leaving 0 bases between them. The CDR3 totals 9 residues. CDR1 is SNHLY and CDR2 is FYNNEI in the germline V gene. In DNA, the CDR3 is TGTGCCAGCAGCACTGAAGCTTTCTTT. Translated, it gives CASSTEAFF.

This rearrangement joins TRBV5-1 to TRBJ2-5, with D unclear. Germline V gene lookup returns CDR1 SGHRS and CDR2 YFSETQ. Trimming took off 4 bases at V and 5 bases at J, with 18 bases between the two ends. The CDR3 has 15 amino acids. This chain's CDR3 is CASSTQRQIKETQYF. The CDR3, as DNA: TGCGCCAGCAGCACCCAACGGCAGATTAAGGAGACCCAGTACTTC. The full variable domain, with the rest looked up from reference TRBV5-1 and TRBJ2-5, is KAGVTQTPRYLIKTRGQQVTLSCSPISGHRSVSWYQQTPGQGLQFLFEYFSETQRNKGNFPGRFSGRQFSNSRSEMNVSTLELGDSALYLCASSTQRQIKETQYFGPGTRLLVL.

Ten or more counts support this clonotype. The chain couples TRBV7-2 to TRBJ2-3; D gene unclear. The length of the CDR3 is 16 residues. Germline V gives CDR1 SGHTA, CDR2 FQGNSA. The V end lost 5 bases, the J end lost 6 bases, and 21 bases lay between the germline ends. The CDR3 sequence is CASSPGMGFVTDTQYF. The DNA of the CDR3 is TGTGCCAGCAGCCCTGGAATGGGGTTCGTAACCGATACGCAGTATTTT.

The V gene is TRBV5-5, the J gene TRBJ2-3, with 7 bases identical to TRBD1. Per germline, CDR1 SGHKS and CDR2 YYEKEE (reference sequence). This CDR3 has 15 residues. V shed 7 bases, J shed 2 bases, and the junction held 10 bases outside the gene matches. CDR3 DNA sequence: TGTGCCAGCGGGCCTGAGGGACAGACCACAGATACGCAGTATTTT. This sequence encodes CASGPEGQTTDTQYF. The full variable domain, rest sourced from reference TRBV5-5 and TRBJ2-3, is DAGVTQSPTHLIKTRGQQVTLRCSPISGHKSVSWYQQVLGQGPQFIFQYYEKEERGRGNFPDRFSARQFPNYSSELNVNALLLGDSALYLCASGPEGQTTDTQYFGPGTRLTVL.

The V and J genes are TRBV14 and TRBJ2-1; 15 bases are a match to TRBD2. The CDR3 has 17 amino acids. V lost 9 bases, J lost 0 bases, and 6 bases stayed unmatched. Germline values: CDR1 SGHDN, CDR2 FVKESK. The CDR3 region is CARIGTSGGSSYNEQFF. The CDR3 coding sequence is TGTGCCAGAATCGGGACTAGCGGGGGGAGCTCCTACAATGAGCAGTTCTTC.

This clonotype was detected only a few times. This chain connects TRBV11-2 to TRBJ1-2, with TRBD1 matching 9 bases. CDR1 is SGHAT and CDR2 is FQNNGV in the germline V gene. J lost 8 bases, V lost 5 bases, and 12 bases had no gene match. The CDR3 totals 15 residues. The chain's CDR3 is CASSPGQGPLRGYTF. The CDR3 DNA reads as TGTGCCAGCAGCCCCGGACAGGGGCCGCTAAGGGGCTACACCTTC.

The gene calls are TRBV20-1 and TRBJ2-1; a weak D match, TRBD2 (8 bases). Germline V CDR1 and CDR2: DFQATT, SNEGSKA (reference sequence). V was shortened by 2 bases and J by 2 bases, with 13 bases between the two germline ends. The CDR3 spans 15 residues. CDR3: CSARTGGTAYNEQFF. The CDR3, as DNA: TGCAGTGCTAGAACGGGAGGGACAGCCTACAATGAGCAGTTCTTC.

This clonotype came up a few times. The genes are TRBV5-1 and TRBJ1-2; D gene unclear. Germline V gene sequence: CDR1 SGHRS, CDR2 YFSETQ. This CDR3 has 14 amino acids. Trimming took 6 bases from V and 3 from J, leaving 15 bases between them. CDR3: CASTIGSQDYGYTF. CDR3 DNA sequence: TGCGCCAGCACCATTGGCTCTCAGGACTATGGCTACACCTTC.

This clonotype showed up just a few times. J is TRBJ2-1 and V is TRBV20-1; D might be TRBD2 (5 bases). Trimming took 0 bases from V and 5 from J, leaving 20 bases between them. This CDR3 has 17 amino acids. Per germline, CDR1 DFQATT and CDR2 SNEGSKA (reference sequence). The CDR3 coding sequence is TGCAGTGCTAGAGATCGGTTTGGAGGTTGGGTCGACAATGAGCAGTTCTTC. Protein sequence: CSARDRFGGWVDNEQFF.

In this sample, this clonotype turned up a few times. The V and J genes are TRBV7-9 and TRBJ2-7, with a possible D match to TRBD2 (5 bases). V was trimmed by 5 bases and J by 5 bases, leaving 10 bases between them. The CDR3 has 12 residues. Germline V CDR1 and CDR2: SEHNR, FQNEAQ (reference sequence). CDR3 region: CASSPSRDEQYF. DNA of the CDR3: TGTGCCAGCAGCCCCTCGCGGGACGAGCAGTACTTC.

This chain joins TRBV7-8 and TRBJ1-1, with 8 bases lining up with TRBD1. CDR3 size: 19 residues. The J segment lost 4 bases and the V segment lost 2 bases, leaving 18 bases of the junction unmatched. Per germline, CDR1 SGHVS and CDR2 FQNEAQ. For the CDR3, the DNA is TGTGCCAGCAGCTTATCGAGGACAGGGAGGGGTACCAAGGGCACTGAAGCTTTCTTT. Amino acids: CASSLSRTGRGTKGTEAFF.

The V and J genes are TRBV29-1 and TRBJ2-7, with 8 bases lining up with TRBD1. The germline V gene has CDR1 SQVTM and CDR2 ANQGSEA. V lost 4 bases, J lost 0 bases, and 8 bases stayed unmatched. CDR3 length equals 15 residues. In nucleotides, the CDR3 is TGCAGCGTTGCAACAGGGGGGTCCGACTCCTACGAGCAGTACGTC. Encoded protein: CSVATGGSDSYEQYV.

The V gene is TRBV6-2 or TRBV6-3, the J gene TRBJ2-7; no definite D call. Germline lookup yields CDR1 MNHEY and CDR2 SVGEGT. This CDR3 comprises 13 residues. Trimming took off 5 bases at V and 0 bases at J, with 8 bases between the two ends. The CDR3, as DNA: TGTGCCAGCAGTCCAGTGAGCTCCTACGAGCAGTACGTC. Translating it yields CASSPVSSYEQYV.

This clonotype was found a few times. The V gene is TRBV7-8, the J gene TRBJ2-4; D is possibly TRBD2 (5 bases). This CDR3 comprises 13 residues. V was clipped by 1 base and J by 8 bases, with 9 bases between them. CDR1 and CDR2 from the germline V gene are SGHVS and FQNEAQ. CDR3 loop: CASSLELVYIQYF. Here the CDR3 DNA reads TGTGCCAGCAGCTTAGAACTAGTATACATTCAGTACTTC.

The table lists this clonotype with many counts. This chain uses TRBV7-6 with TRBJ2-1; 12 bases align to TRBD2. CDR1 is SGHVS, CDR2 FNYEAQ, per germline. With V trimmed by 0 bases and J by 10 bases, 13 bases remained unmatched. The CDR3 runs to 18 residues. The CDR3 DNA reads TGTGCCAGCAGCTTAGCCTCCTTCATGACTAGCGGGGGCCACGAGCAGTTCTTC. Protein: CASSLASFMTSGGHEQFF.

This sequence joins TRBV29-1 and TRBJ2-7; the D gene could be TRBD1 or TRBD2 (6 bases each). There are 12 residues in the CDR3. The germline gives CDR1 SQVTM, CDR2 ANQGSEA. Trimming removed 6 bases at V and 4 bases at J, with 13 bases between. The CDR3 DNA is TGCAGCGTGCTCACAGGGAGGTACGAGCAGTACGTC. This sequence encodes CSVLTGRYEQYV.

This clonotype was observed at least ten times. The V call is TRBV7-6, the J call TRBJ2-5, with TRBD1 identical over 10 bases. With V trimmed by 5 bases and J by 6 bases, 6 bases remained unmatched. The CDR3 covers 14 residues. Germline CDR1 is SGHVS and CDR2 is FNYEAQ. The CDR3, as DNA: TGTGCCAGCAGCCCCTGGGACAGGGGAAAGACCCAGTACTTC. This sequence encodes CASSPWDRGKTQYF.

V gene TRBV10-3 combines with J gene TRBJ2-2, with 9 nucleotides matching TRBD1. Per germline, CDR1 ENHRY and CDR2 SYGVKD. V shed 10 bases and J 7 bases; nucleotides not matched to a gene: 10. The CDR3 has 14 amino acids. In nucleotides, the CDR3 is TGTGCCACCCGGGACAGGGTACCCAACGGGGAGCTGTTTTTT. Translated: CATRDRVPNGELFF.

This rearrangement joins TRBV20-1 to TRBJ2-5; 11 bases match TRBD2. There are 19 residues in the CDR3. Germline CDR1 reads DFQATT; CDR2 reads SNEGSKA (reference sequence). J gave up 5 bases and V 4 bases, and 21 bases lay outside the gene matches. CDR3 loop: CSATATGFLAGGEEETQYF. Written as DNA, the CDR3 is TGCAGTGCTACCGCTACAGGGTTTCTAGCGGGGGGAGAAGAGGAGACCCAGTACTTC.

About this clonotype itself: A junction end diverges from the germline sequence, so it may reflect a read error. The chain couples TRBV14 to TRBJ2-7, with D uncertain. CDR1 is SGHDN and CDR2 is FVKESK in the germline V gene. CDR3 length equals 12 residues. CDR3 loop: CASSQGRYERYF. The CDR3 DNA sequence: TGTGCCAGCAGCCAAGGGCGTTACGAGCGGTACTTC.

The V and J genes are TRBV20-1 and TRBJ2-1; 11 bases are shared with TRBD2. The germline gives CDR1 DFQATT, CDR2 SNEGSKA (reference sequence). Trimming at V came to 3 bases and at J to 9 bases, leaving 7 bases not matched to a gene. The CDR3 sequence is 14 residues long. CDR3 nucleotide sequence: TGCAGTGCTAGCGTTAGCGGGGGGGCAGCTGAGCAGTTCTTC. Amino acid sequence: CSASVSGGAAEQFF.

This clonotype was seen ten or more times. This chain uses TRBV7-9 with TRBJ2-1, with 9 bases lining up with TRBD1. V lost 4 bases and J lost 3; bases outside the gene matches: 1. This CDR3 comprises 14 residues. From germline, CDR1 is SEHNR and CDR2 FQNEAQ (reference sequence). Here the CDR3 DNA reads TGTGCCAGCAGCTCGGGACAGGGCTACAATGAGCAGTTCTTC. Protein: CASSSGQGYNEQFF.

This clonotype was found many times. The chain has TRBV6-5 and TRBJ1-1; TRBD1 aligns across 8 bases. With 2 bases clipped from V and 3 bases from J, the junction kept 2 bases outside the gene matches. CDR1 MNHEY and CDR2 SVGAGI come from the germline V gene. The length of the CDR3 is 14 residues. CDR3 nucleotide sequence: TGTGCCAGCAGTTACCAGGACAGGGACACTGAAGCTTTCTTT. Protein product: CASSYQDRDTEAFF.

This clonotype was picked up a small number of times. The J gene is TRBJ2-7, the V gene TRBV29-1; D gene unclear. V was shortened by 4 bases and J by 6 bases, with 10 bases between the two germline ends. Germline CDR1 and CDR2: SQVTM and ANQGSEA. This CDR3 has 11 residues. The DNA for the CDR3 is TGCAGCGTTGGGGAAGGGTTCGAGCAGTACGTC. The encoded protein is CSVGEGFEQYV.

This clonotype has ten or more counts. The genes are TRBV7-9 and TRBJ1-2, with D possibly being TRBD1 (5 bases). V was cut by 1 base and J by 4 bases, with 7 bases left in between. CDR1 is SEHNR and CDR2 is FQNEAQ in the germline V gene (reference sequence). The CDR3 runs 13 residues. The DNA of the CDR3 is TGTGCCAGCAGCTTAGTGGGGCCCTATGGCTACACCTTC. Its protein is CASSLVGPYGYTF.

The sample holds a few counts of this clonotype. This chain connects TRBV15 to TRBJ1-5; 10 bases fit TRBD1. V shed 5 bases and J 5 bases; nucleotides not matched to a gene: 3. This CDR3 has 14 amino acids. Germline-derived CDR1 and CDR2 are LNHNV and YYDKDF (reference sequence). CDR3 sequence: CATSGTGVHQPQHF. DNA of the CDR3: TGTGCCACCAGCGGGACAGGGGTTCATCAGCCCCAGCATTTT.

V is TRBV10-3 and J is TRBJ1-1; D is perhaps TRBD1 (5 bases). CDR1 and CDR2 (germline): ENHRY, SYGVKD. This CDR3 comprises 18 residues. Trimming stripped 2 bases from V and 5 bases from J, with 24 bases between. CDR3 bases: TGTGCCATCAGTGAGACTGTTCTCGTAGGGGACCCCGGTACTGAAGCTTTCTTT. Translating it yields CAISETVLVGDPGTEAFF.